These T cell receptor beta chains were read from a single sample in a study of T-cell reconstitution after alpha-beta-depleted transplantation in children. Each CDR3 protein is one row after TCRdb ran MiXCR on the PCR reads. The repertoire holds 500,000 to 650,000 distinct CDR3 sequences, around 10% seen once, with around 13% in the top ten. Material: PBMCs, mostly from graft donor cells, obtained 180 days after TCRalphabeta/CD19-depleted stem cell transplant. Receptor source: a female patient aged 2-15 years who had a stem cell transplant for aplastic anemia, so the T cells may come from the graft donor. CDR3s include the opening cysteine and the closing phenylalanine or tryptophan.

v_call: TRBV18; j_call: TRBJ1-5; cdr3_aa: CASSRRDRGRNQPQHF
v_call: TRBV19; j_call: TRBJ2-4; cdr3_aa: CASKEGFKNIQYF
v_call: TRBV25-1; j_call: TRBJ2-6; cdr3_aa: CASSESRGPYSGANVLTF
v_call: TRBV10-3; j_call: TRBJ2-5; cdr3_aa: CAISESLAGPQETQYF
v_call: TRBV20-1; j_call: TRBJ1-1; cdr3_aa: CSATMGQGFPNTEAFF
v_call: TRBV7-6; j_call: TRBJ2-2; cdr3_aa: CASSLPASGGNTGELFF
v_call: TRBV27; j_call: TRBJ2-7; cdr3_aa: CASSSRVWSDEQYF
v_call: TRBV7-2; j_call: TRBJ1-2; cdr3_aa: CASRGDREYGYTF
v_call: TRBV6-2/TRBV6-3; j_call: TRBJ2-7; cdr3_aa: CASSLTSSYEQYF
v_call: TRBV12-3/TRBV12-4; j_call: TRBJ2-1; cdr3_aa: CASSLYGRTYNEQFF
v_call: TRBV7-2; j_call: TRBJ2-7; cdr3_aa: CASSGESHEQYF
v_call: TRBV20-1; j_call: TRBJ1-2; cdr3_aa: CSAELGRVLGYTF
v_call: TRBV4-3; j_call: TRBJ2-1; cdr3_aa: CASSQEELRVNEQFF
v_call: TRBV10-3; j_call: TRBJ2-5; cdr3_aa: CAISDPLAGRSTGETQYF
v_call: TRBV6-1; j_call: TRBJ1-5; cdr3_aa: CASRGAGPNQPQHF
v_call: TRBV12-3/TRBV12-4; j_call: TRBJ2-2; cdr3_aa: CASSPSGTPRVGELFF
v_call: TRBV11-2; j_call: TRBJ2-5; cdr3_aa: CASSFTRRGRWETQYF
v_call: TRBV6-2/TRBV6-3; j_call: TRBJ1-5; cdr3_aa: CASSYPQPQHF
v_call: TRBV28; j_call: TRBJ1-2; cdr3_aa: CASRRTTTRYYYGYTF
v_call: TRBV5-1; j_call: TRBJ1-1; cdr3_aa: CASSLRGVANTEAFF
v_call: TRBV12-3/TRBV12-4; j_call: TRBJ1-5; cdr3_aa: CASSPTGYRNQPQHF
v_call: TRBV5-1; j_call: TRBJ2-1; cdr3_aa: CASSPGGGSFDEQFF
v_call: TRBV4-1; j_call: TRBJ2-2; cdr3_aa: CASSQEQGGGFGELFF
v_call: TRBV9; j_call: TRBJ2-3; cdr3_aa: CASEPGLGNADTQYF
v_call: TRBV18; j_call: TRBJ1-3; cdr3_aa: CASSPRVDRGGSGNTIYF
v_call: TRBV12-3/TRBV12-4; j_call: TRBJ2-5; cdr3_aa: CASATSGAPQGAQYF
v_call: TRBV7-2; j_call: TRBJ2-1; cdr3_aa: CASRTRTGGDGHEQFF
v_call: TRBV6-1; j_call: TRBJ2-5; cdr3_aa: CASRERGARETQYF
v_call: TRBV11-3; j_call: TRBJ2-1; cdr3_aa: CASSFTSGTYNEQFF
v_call: TRBV7-2; j_call: TRBJ1-3; cdr3_aa: CASSFGSSGNTIYF
v_call: TRBV4-2; j_call: TRBJ2-2; cdr3_aa: CASSQAPPGGTGELFF
v_call: TRBV20-1; j_call: TRBJ2-4; cdr3_aa: CAAGPTGTGQNIQYF
v_call: TRBV11-3; j_call: TRBJ2-1; cdr3_aa: CASSTPTTSSYNEQFF
v_call: TRBV12-3/TRBV12-4; j_call: TRBJ1-2; cdr3_aa: CASSRGTVSYGYTF
v_call: TRBV29-1; j_call: TRBJ2-1; cdr3_aa: CSVDLAGDNEQFF
v_call: TRBV12-3/TRBV12-4; j_call: TRBJ2-2; cdr3_aa: CASSHRGDGELFF
v_call: TRBV7-2; j_call: TRBJ1-4; cdr3_aa: CASSSSPGREKLFF
v_call: TRBV20-1; j_call: TRBJ1-2; cdr3_aa: CSALGSRPRKGTGVYGYTF
v_call: TRBV30; j_call: TRBJ2-4; cdr3_aa: CAWSVPSGGNIQYF
v_call: TRBV6-2/TRBV6-3; j_call: TRBJ2-7; cdr3_aa: CASSRLELNRYEQYF
v_call: TRBV24-1; j_call: TRBJ2-2; cdr3_aa: CATSGPGLTKGTGELFF
v_call: TRBV6-1; j_call: TRBJ2-2; cdr3_aa: CASRSTGFYGELFF
v_call: TRBV5-1; j_call: TRBJ1-5; cdr3_aa: CASSPGQGRSAPQHF
v_call: TRBV7-3; j_call: TRBJ2-1; cdr3_aa: CASSPSDSGGKYNEQFF
v_call: TRBV20-1; j_call: TRBJ2-3; cdr3_aa: CSSHTRGADTQYF
v_call: TRBV5-1; j_call: TRBJ2-2; cdr3_aa: CASSPSRQNTGELFF
v_call: TRBV29-1; j_call: TRBJ2-7; cdr3_aa: CSVATGLPTYEQYF
v_call: TRBV7-2; j_call: TRBJ2-1; cdr3_aa: CASSFLNPFNEQFF
v_call: TRBV20-1; j_call: TRBJ2-5; cdr3_aa: CSARRTGAETQYF
v_call: TRBV20-1; j_call: TRBJ2-5; cdr3_aa: CSFLSSGRETQYF
v_call: TRBV29-1; j_call: TRBJ2-1; cdr3_aa: CSVRDRRYNEQFF
v_call: TRBV27; j_call: TRBJ2-3; cdr3_aa: CASSFLGGRGKTDTQYF
v_call: TRBV14; j_call: TRBJ2-5; cdr3_aa: CASSQLIWTEAVETQYF
v_call: TRBV7-2; j_call: TRBJ2-1; cdr3_aa: CASSLGGKSKVNEQFF
v_call: TRBV27; j_call: TRBJ2-5; cdr3_aa: CASSLYHRTSGQETQYF
v_call: TRBV6-1; j_call: TRBJ1-2; cdr3_aa: CASSPPLGRSMGYTF
v_call: TRBV11-1; j_call: TRBJ2-1; cdr3_aa: CASSGLAGARRSYNEQFF
v_call: TRBV19; j_call: TRBJ1-1; cdr3_aa: CASLQGGPEAFF
v_call: TRBV27; j_call: TRBJ1-2; cdr3_aa: CASSPRGPGQGANNYGYTF